This T cell receptor beta chain was sequenced for a study of shared clonotypes between healthy human individuals. The germline V gene has CDR1 SGDLS and CDR2 YYNGEE. Trimming cost V 0 bases and J 4 bases, with 10 bases left between them. This CDR3 spans 15 amino acids. The protocol was immunoSEQ multiplex PCR, while the TCRdb copy is restricted to in-frame clones and leaves out a portion. The sample consists of some 550,000 clones, approximately 97% of them appearing once. Healthy HIV-negative adults with no recent acute infections or vaccinations were recruited as donors. Partitioning of CD4+ cells yielded a CD45RA+ naive subset and a CD45RA-negative memory subset.

Sequenced sample: naive CD4+ T cells sorted from blood. The sample's subset: CD45RA+ positively selected. This chain connects TRBV9 to TRBJ1-4; D gene ambiguous. The sequence was collected from a woman aged 25 to 39 in good health. The CDR3: CASSVGPQDNEKLFF. CDR3 coding DNA: TGTGCCAGCAGCGTAGGACCTCAAGATAATGAAAAACTGTTTTTT.